A selection of T cell receptor beta chains follows, all from one sample in a study of cytomegalovirus exposure and HLA in healthy donors. Libraries were prepared by immunoSEQ multiplex PCR; TCRdb keeps only in-frame clonotypes and omits some of them. The repertoire includes 100,000 or so clones, approximately 73% of them detected once, and about 3.5% sits in the top ten. Sample: PBMCs. Receptors were obtained from a man aged 40-49 years in good health and CMV-seronegative. Each CDR3 is given with its conserved first and last residue. Fields, in order: J gene, clone size, V gene, CDR3 protein. For some rows the clone size is stated as once, few or many, or as a class when expanded; others skip it.

TRBJ2-2 | . | TRBV5-4 | CASSPGLEGRAGELFF
TRBJ2-6 | once | TRBV15 | CATSRDSPGSGANVLTF
TRBJ2-7 | . | TRBV7-2 | CASSLRGTTLYEQYF
TRBJ1-5 | few | TRBV4-1 | CASSQTPGRGSNQPQHF
TRBJ1-1 | few | TRBV5-4 | CASSLGGGVETEAFF
TRBJ2-7 | . | TRBV23-1 | CASSQGGQSF
TRBJ2-1 | . | TRBV2 | CASSDVGYYYNEQFF
TRBJ2-7 | . | TRBV15 | CATSREPGQGYEQYF
TRBJ2-4 | once | TRBV11-2 | CASSQGQGRENIQYF
TRBJ1-1 | . | TRBV6-4 | CASSLQPNTEAFF
TRBJ2-5 | . | TRBV2 | CASSYSEGGGQETQYF
TRBJ1-5 | . | TRBV2 | CASSFSEGSNQPQHF
TRBJ2-1 | . | TRBV5-8 | CASSLAERVAQGDEQFF
TRBJ2-5 | . | TRBV25-1 | CASSEWQTKNQETQYF
TRBJ1-2 | . | TRBV7-8 | CASSLTVDGYTF
TRBJ2-3 | . | TRBV13 | CASGSAGGGDTQYF